The present T cell receptor beta chain was sequenced within a study of T-cell memory formation after mild COVID-19. Overall study findings and caveats: Pre-infection memory already had some responding clones, implying cross-reactive memory joined. Clones shrinking between day 15 and 85 showed a balanced CD4/CD8 split, and those that grew later tilted toward CD4+. Second-wave clones peaking on day 37 lacked confirmed SARS-CoV-2 specificity.

This CDR3 is built from 12 residues. J lost 6 bases, V lost 9 bases, and 5 bases had no gene match. The germline CDR1 and CDR2 sequences are LNHDA and SQIVND (reference sequence). The table lists this clonotype with a few counts. Antigen unknown. TCRdb reprocessed the 5' RACE reads with MiXCR, giving one entry per CDR3 protein. The sample lists 580,000 or so distinct CDR3 sequences; 15% to 20% were seen once. The sample comprised PBMCs or a T cell subset sorted from them (not recorded which). J is TRBJ1-5 and V is TRBV19, with 7 bases identical to TRBD1. This TCR derives from an adult woman who had mild COVID-19 (a few samples of this study predate the infection). Cell type and time point are not known. The CDR3 here is CASGQAVQPQHF. CDR3 nucleotides: TGTGCCAGCGGACAGGCGGTTCAGCCCCAGCATTTT.